A selection of T cell receptor beta chains follows, all from one sample in a study of blood T cell repertoires in COVID-19. TCRdb's copy holds only in-frame clones and misses some; the assay was immunoSEQ multiplex PCR. The sample lists roughly 250,000 clones; 88% were seen once. Sequences were obtained from peripheral blood. These receptor sequences come from a woman aged 25 to 39 with acute or convalescent COVID-19. Each CDR3 is given with its conserved first and last residue. A D gene is named only where the DNA matches it firmly.

j_gene | d_gene | v_gene | CDR3aa | CDR3nt
TRBJ1-3 | . | TRBV29-1 | CSVELFGGSGNTIYF | TGCAGCGTTGAATTATTCGGGGGCTCTGGAAACACCATATATTTT
TRBJ1-4 | . | TRBV7-9 | CASSLGYEGLFF | TGTGCCAGCAGCTTAGGGTACGAGGGACTGTTTTTT
TRBJ2-3 | . | TRBV4-2 | CASSQPRTADTQYF | TGTGCCAGCAGCCAACCAAGGACAGCAGATACGCAGTATTTT
TRBJ2-7 | . | TRBV6-5 | CASSRTSTAYEQYF | TGTGCCAGCAGCCGTACTAGCACCGCCTACGAGCAGTACTTC
TRBJ1-2 | TRBD1 | TRBV30 | CAWSGDRNYGYTF | TGTGCCTGGAGTGGGGACAGAAATTATGGCTACACCTTC
TRBJ2-1 | TRBD2 | TRBV24-1 | CATSDVLAGSLNEQFF | TGTGCCACCAGTGATGTACTAGCGGGATCTCTCAATGAGCAGTTCTTC
TRBJ1-2 | . | TRBV3-1/TRBV3-2 | CASRYTGSNYGYTF | TGTGCCAGCAGATATACCGGGTCAAACTATGGCTACACCTTC
TRBJ2-2 | . | TRBV7-9 | CASSLAGGHPTGELFF | TGTGCCAGCAGCTTAGCTGGGGGACATCCCACCGGGGAGCTGTTTTTT
TRBJ2-1 | . | TRBV11-2 | CASSPGTGSSYNEQFF | TGTGCCAGCAGCCCCGGTACAGGGAGCTCCTACAATGAGCAGTTCTTC
TRBJ1-3 | . | TRBV25-1 | CASSVQGSGNTIYF | TGTGCCAGCAGTGTACAGGGCTCTGGAAACACCATATATTTT
TRBJ2-5 | TRBD1 | TRBV24-1 | CATSDPGTGGETQYF | TGTGCCACCAGTGACCCCGGGACAGGGGGAGAGACCCAGTACTTC
TRBJ2-7 | . | TRBV7-8 | CASSLWSGPSYEQYF | TGTGCCAGCAGCTTATGGAGCGGGCCCTCCTACGAGCAGTACTTC
TRBJ1-1 | TRBD1 | TRBV6-2/TRBV6-3 | CASSYSRTGRTEAFF | TGTGCCAGCAGTTACTCGAGGACAGGGCGGACTGAAGCTTTCTTT
TRBJ2-5 | TRBD1 | TRBV6-5 | CASSYDRVGETQYF | TGTGCCAGCAGTTATGACAGGGTGGGAGAGACCCAGTACTTC
TRBJ1-5 | . | TRBV6-2/TRBV6-3 | CASSRQARGPQHF | TGTGCCAGCAGCCGACAGGCGAGGGGGCCCCAGCATTTT
TRBJ2-7 | TRBD2 | TRBV29-1 | CSVEGREVYEQYF | TGCAGCGTTGAAGGGCGGGAGGTCTACGAGCAGTACTTC
TRBJ2-3 | TRBD2 | TRBV7-6 | CASSAAGGMRTDTQYF | TGTGCCAGCAGCGCTGCGGGGGGAATGCGCACAGATACGCAGTATTTT
TRBJ2-6 | . | TRBV10-3 | CAISEAQGRAGANVLTF | TGTGCCATCAGTGAGGCACAGGGTCGGGCTGGGGCCAACGTCCTGACTTTC
TRBJ2-7 | TRBD2 | TRBV24-1 | CATSDGTSGPYNEQYF | TGTGCCACCAGTGATGGGACTAGCGGGCCATATAACGAGCAGTACTTC
TRBJ2-3 | . | TRBV6-2/TRBV6-3 | CASSPGDLSTDTQYF | TGTGCCAGCAGTCCGGGGGATCTTAGCACAGATACGCAGTATTTT
TRBJ2-2 | . | TRBV10-1 | CASSGAFTGELFF | TGCGCCAGCAGTGGAGCCTTCACCGGGGAGCTGTTTTTT
TRBJ1-6 | TRBD1 | TRBV7-6 | CASSLGSKGASNSPLHF | TGTGCCAGCAGCTTAGGATCGAAGGGGGCGAGTAATTCACCCCTCCACTTT
TRBJ1-2 | . | TRBV9 | CASSVDGGGANYGYTF | TGTGCCAGCAGCGTAGATGGGGGGGGAGCTAACTATGGCTACACCTTC
TRBJ1-2 | TRBD1 | TRBV5-4 | CASSLRTGGSYGYTF | TGTGCCAGCAGCTTGAGGACAGGGGGTAGCTATGGCTACACCTTC